The source of this TCR beta chain is a study of T cells after yellow fever vaccination. For TCR, cDNA came from 5'RACE template switching, which added a universal primer site and UMIs. Each CDR3 protein gets one entry after TCRdb re-called the 5' RACE reads with MiXCR. Of about 180,000 distinct CDR3 sequences listed, about 6% are singletons. Notes on this clonotype: As yet, its antigen is unknown.

V shed 8 bases, J shed 6 bases, and the junction held 7 bases outside the gene matches. The CDR3 is 13 amino acids. Looked up from germline, CDR1 is MNHEY and CDR2 is SMNVEV (reference sequence). Study conclusions and caveats: High-abundance clonotypes from the bulk population could contaminate FACS-sorted repertoires.

The source of this sequence is a man between 18 and 29 years old who received the YFV17D yellow fever vaccine. The chain joins TRBV27 to TRBJ2-3; TRBD1 agrees at 8 bases. Specimen: CD4+ T cells sorted from PBMCs, collected on the day of the first yellow fever vaccination. The CDR3 nucleotides read TGTGCCAGCTGGAGACAGGGGAGTGATACGCAGTATTTT. Its protein is CASWRQGSDTQYF.